Shown below are 31 T cell receptor beta chains from a single sample sequenced in a study of T cell repertoires in cytomegalovirus infection. TCRdb reprocessed the reads with MiXCR, giving one entry per CDR3 protein. The profile shows about 250,000 distinct CDR3 sequences, over 9% of them singletons. The sample was PBMCs. The receptor set was obtained from a human donor in good health (CMV status not recorded). Some clones in this sample may be carry-over from other donors' samples.

A few counts support this clonotype. This chain joins TRBV6-1 and TRBJ2-1; D is undetermined. In germline, CDR1 is MNHNS, CDR2 SASEGT. The CDR3 extends over 12 amino acids. The V gene lost 6 bases and the J gene lost 5 bases, with 8 bases spanning the gap. This CDR3 reads CASSTVNNEQFF. The CDR3 DNA is TGTGCCAGCAGCACTGTAAACAATGAGCAGTTCTTC.

This clonotype has just a few counts. Here the CDR3 reads CASSGGWDTEAFF. CDR3 bases: TGTGCCAGCAGCGGGGGTTGGGACACTGAAGCTTTCTTT. The V gene is TRBV7-6, the J gene TRBJ1-1, with D possibly being TRBD1 (5 bases). The V end was cut by 5 bases, the J end by 3 bases, with 10 bases between. This CDR3 is built from 13 residues. Germline loops: CDR1 SGHVS, CDR2 FNYEAQ.

The chain recombines TRBV15 with TRBJ1-1; no clear D. CDR1 and CDR2 from the germline V gene are LNHNV and YYDKDF (reference sequence). Between the trimmed V and J ends, which lost 5 bases and 8 bases, there was a span of 15 bases. The CDR3 extends over 13 amino acids. The CDR3 region is CATSPRARDEAFF. CDR3 DNA: TGTGCCACCAGCCCGCGGGCCCGAGACGAAGCTTTCTTT.

This clonotype was picked up many times. This sequence joins TRBV7-2 and TRBJ2-7; D might be TRBD2 (5 bases). Germline CDR1 SGHTA, CDR2 FQGNSA. CDR3 length: 12 residues. The V gene lost 6 bases and the J gene lost 2 bases, with 8 bases spanning the gap. The CDR3 coding sequence is TGTGCCAGCAGGCGGGCCCCCTACGAGCAGTACTTC. It codes for CASRRAPYEQYF.

This clonotype was counted between two and nine times. This rearrangement joins TRBV3-1 to TRBJ1-5; weak D call: TRBD1 (5 bases). Trimming took 0 bases from V and 4 from J, leaving 10 bases between them. Germline V CDR1 and CDR2: LGHDT, YNNKEL (reference sequence). The length of the CDR3 is 15 residues. In DNA, the CDR3 is TGTGCCAGCAGCCAAGAGGGGGGGTTGAATCAGCCCCAGCATTTT. Residues: CASSQEGGLNQPQHF.

There are many counts of this clonotype. J is TRBJ1-2 and V is TRBV7-9, with TRBD1 matching 7 bases. Germline V gene sequence: CDR1 SEHNR, CDR2 FQNEAQ (reference sequence). J lost 8 bases, V lost 5 bases, and 11 bases had no gene match. The CDR3 has 14 residues. The CDR3 loop reads CASSPTLDRDGYTF. CDR3 in DNA: TGTGCCAGCAGCCCCACCCTCGACAGGGACGGCTACACCTTC.

This clonotype was picked up many times. V is TRBV2 and J is TRBJ2-7; D is unresolved. CDR1 and CDR2 (germline): SNHLY, FYNNEI. The CDR3 covers 12 residues. Trimming took off 4 bases at V and 3 bases at J, with 7 bases between the two ends. CDR3 bases: TGTGCCAGCAGTGGGACCGACTACGAGCAGTACTTC. Its translation is CASSGTDYEQYF. Complete variable domain (other parts from reference TRBV2 and TRBJ2-7): EPEVTQTPSHQVTQMGQEVILRCVPISNHLYFYWYRQILGQKVEFLVSFYNNEISEKSEIFDDQFSVERPDGSNFTLKIRSTKLEDSAMYFCASSGTDYEQYFGPGTRLTVT.

This clonotype was found many times. V is TRBV10-3 and J is TRBJ1-5, with no clear D. The CDR3 is 16 amino acids. Germline CDR1 ENHRY, CDR2 SYGVKD. Trimming left V 0 bases short and J 6 bases short, with 15 bases between. The CDR3 spells CAISESTARRGQPQHF. The DNA for the CDR3 is TGTGCCATCAGTGAGTCGACGGCACGGCGGGGTCAGCCCCAGCATTTT.

This clonotype has just a few counts. The junction departs from germline at one end; a sequencing error may be responsible. V and J are TRBV2 and TRBJ2-2; D is unclear. The CDR3 covers 14 residues. Germline values: CDR1 SNHLY, CDR2 FYNNEI. The CDR3 loop reads CASKGNPNPGELFF. The CDR3 coding sequence is TGTGCCAGCAAGGGTAATCCGAACCCCGGGGAGCTGTTTTTT.

Only a few counts were recorded for this clonotype. The chain has TRBV6-1 and TRBJ2-5; D remains ambiguous. The germline V gene has CDR1 MNHNS and CDR2 SASEGT. The CDR3 spans 16 residues. Deletions cut 1 base from V and 2 bases from J, with 14 bases between. This CDR3 reads CASSEEDQTWQETQYF. The CDR3 DNA reads as TGTGCCAGCAGTGAAGAGGACCAAACATGGCAAGAGACCCAGTACTTC.

The J gene is TRBJ1-1, the V gene TRBV5-5, with TRBD1 as a possible D gene (5 bases). V was pared by 6 bases and J by 8 bases, with 14 bases between. Germline lookup yields CDR1 SGHKS and CDR2 YYEKEE (reference sequence). The CDR3 sequence is 12 residues long. Written as DNA, the CDR3 is TGTGCCAGCACCATTTTGGGGCTCGAAGCTTTCTTT. As protein: CASTILGLEAFF.

This clonotype was seen repeatedly, ten times or more. The chain couples TRBV7-2 to TRBJ2-3, with D perhaps assigned TRBD1 or TRBD2 (5 bases each). V was clipped by 3 bases and J by 8 bases, with 15 bases between them. In germline, CDR1 is SGHTA, CDR2 FQGNSA. The CDR3 runs 14 residues. The CDR3 protein is CASSLRGQGATQYF. For the CDR3, the DNA is TGTGCCAGCAGCTTGAGAGGGCAGGGAGCTACGCAGTATTTT.

This clonotype was counted ten times or more. V and J are TRBV5-4 and TRBJ2-7; D is possibly TRBD1 (5 bases). V lost 3 bases and J lost 5, with 12 bases in between. This CDR3 has 13 residues. Germline assignment: CDR1 SGHNT and CDR2 YYREEE (reference sequence). CDR3 loop: CASSSPREDEQYF. The CDR3 nucleotides are TGTGCCAGCAGCTCACCCAGGGAAGACGAGCAGTACTTC.

The chain combines TRBV6-6 with TRBJ1-3; 7 bases are a match to TRBD1. The V gene's germline CDR1 is MNHNY and CDR2 SVGAGI (reference sequence). J gave up 8 bases and V 6 bases, and 13 bases lay outside the gene matches. The CDR3 sequence is 15 residues long. CDR3 loop: CASSPRTGRGDTIYF. CDR3 bases: TGTGCCAGCAGCCCGCGGACAGGTCGAGGAGACACCATATATTTT.

This clonotype was seen ten or more times. The rearrangement links TRBV7-2 to TRBJ2-3; D is unclear. The germline V and J ends were trimmed by 1 base and 6 bases, with 11 bases remaining between them. The CDR3 totals 14 residues. Germline loops: CDR1 SGHTA, CDR2 FQGNSA. CDR3 coding DNA: TGTGCCAGCAGCTTAGGAGTTCTCACCGATACGCAGTATTTT. Translated: CASSLGVLTDTQYF.

This clonotype was found many times. V and J are TRBV7-2 and TRBJ2-6; a weak D match, TRBD1 (6 bases). The CDR3 spans 16 residues. The V gene lost 5 bases and the J gene lost 0 bases, with 11 bases spanning the gap. Germline loops: CDR1 SGHTA, CDR2 FQGNSA. The CDR3 loop is CASSRQAISGANVLTF. The CDR3 coding sequence is TGTGCCAGCAGCCGACAGGCGATCTCTGGGGCCAACGTCCTGACTTTC.

The rearrangement uses TRBV3-1 and TRBJ2-5; D not resolved. Between the trimmed V and J ends, which lost 4 bases and 1 base, there was a span of 10 bases. The CDR3 spans 14 residues. Germline V gives CDR1 LGHDT, CDR2 YNNKEL (reference sequence). CDR3 in DNA: TGTGCCAGCAGCCCCCTAAACTCCCAAGAGACCCAGTACTTC. Translated, it gives CASSPLNSQETQYF.

A few counts support this clonotype. J is TRBJ1-5 and V is TRBV28, with 7 bases identical to TRBD1. Trimming took 1 base from V and 3 from J; bases not matched to a gene: 12. Germline CDR1 reads MDHEN; CDR2 reads SYDVKM. CDR3 length: 18 residues. CDR3 sequence: CASSLYRPTGATNQPQHF. The CDR3 DNA sequence: TGTGCCAGCAGTTTATATCGCCCCACAGGGGCTACCAATCAGCCCCAGCATTTT.

This clonotype appeared a few times. This chain joins TRBV7-9 and TRBJ2-7; D perhaps matches TRBD2 (6 bases). Trimming removed 5 bases from V and 0 bases from J, with 17 bases in between. The CDR3 extends over 16 amino acids. Germline CDR1 SEHNR, CDR2 FQNEAQ (reference sequence). The CDR3 DNA follows: TGTGCCAGCAGCATCAGGACCGGGACTTCCTCCTACGAGCAGTACTTC. It is translated as CASSIRTGTSSYEQYF.

This clonotype showed up many times. The chain is built from TRBV29-1 and TRBJ2-1, with TRBD1 identical over 9 bases. V trimming: 7 bases; J trimming: 8 bases; junction bases outside the gene matches: 12. This CDR3 comprises 14 residues. Germline V gene sequence: CDR1 SQVTM, CDR2 ANQGSEA. In DNA, the CDR3 is TGCAGCGGACGGGACAGGGAGCCTAGCCATGAGCAGTTCTTC. Its translation is CSGRDREPSHEQFF.

A remark on this clonotype: A much larger clone differs by one base, so this may be a read error. V gene TRBV29-1 combines with J gene TRBJ2-1, with TRBD2 matching over 9 bases. CDR1 and CDR2 from the germline V gene are SQVTM and ANQGSEA. V dropped 8 bases and J dropped 10; count of bases not matched to a gene: 15. The CDR3 is 14 amino acids. This chain's CDR3 is CSISTGGGAGEQFF. The DNA for the CDR3 is TGCAGCATCTCCACAGGCGGGGGGGCTGGCGAGCAGTTCTTC.

This clonotype was seen repeatedly, ten times or more. The J gene is TRBJ2-2, the V gene TRBV7-2; D is possibly TRBD1 (5 bases). The length of the CDR3 is 15 residues. Germline values: CDR1 SGHTA, CDR2 FQGNSA. Trimming took 6 bases from V and 0 from J, leaving 11 bases between them. The CDR3: CASSYDSANTGELFF. CDR3 coding DNA: TGTGCCAGCAGTTACGACAGCGCGAACACCGGGGAGCTGTTTTTT.

The chain is built from TRBV6-2 or TRBV6-3 and TRBJ1-2; maybe TRBD1 (6 bases). Trimming removed 6 bases from V and 4 bases from J, with 9 bases in between. The length of the CDR3 is 12 residues. Germline V gene lookup returns CDR1 MNHEY and CDR2 SVGEGT. CDR3 in amino acids: CASRQGSYGYTF. In DNA, the CDR3 is TGTGCCAGCAGACAGGGCAGCTATGGCTACACCTTC.

This clonotype has a count of ten or more. The chain employs TRBV7-2 and TRBJ1-2; the D is unclear. The CDR3 extends over 15 amino acids. The V end was cut by 5 bases, the J end by 3 bases, with 16 bases between. The germline gives CDR1 SGHTA, CDR2 FQGNSA. CDR3 region: CASSQVGGRHYGYTF. CDR3 nucleotides: TGTGCCAGCAGCCAAGTCGGTGGCAGACACTATGGCTACACCTTC.

This clonotype was seen repeatedly, ten times or more. The chain employs TRBV20-1 and TRBJ1-2; tentatively, D is TRBD1 (6 bases). CDR3 length: 13 residues. The V gene's germline CDR1 is DFQATT and CDR2 SNEGSKA (reference sequence). Trimming removed 2 bases at V and 4 bases at J, with 11 bases between. The CDR3 bases are TGCAGTGCTAGAAATCAGGGGACCTATGGCTACACCTTC. It translates to CSARNQGTYGYTF.

This clonotype was recorded at least ten times. The chain joins TRBV7-9 to TRBJ1-4; 7 bases map to TRBD1. Germline values: CDR1 SEHNR, CDR2 FQNEAQ (reference sequence). The CDR3 extends over 16 amino acids. V gave up 5 bases and J gave up 8 bases; unmatched junction bases: 14. The CDR3 DNA follows: TGTGCCAGCAGCGCGACCGTCCCATTACAGGGGGAAAAACTGTTTTTT. It translates to CASSATVPLQGEKLFF.

The rearrangement joins TRBV28 to TRBJ1-5; D ambiguous. CDR3 length equals 12 residues. Germline CDR1 is MDHEN and CDR2 is SYDVKM. V was pared by 10 bases and J by 0 bases, with 7 bases between. The CDR3 nucleotides are TGTGCCACCAAGAATAGCAATCAGCCCCAGCATTTT. Its translation: CATKNSNQPQHF.

This clonotype was detected once. The V and J genes are TRBV28 and TRBJ1-2; D is uncertain. Per the germline V gene, CDR1 is MDHEN and CDR2 is SYDVKM. Trimming shortened V by 4 bases and J by 8 bases, and 17 bases separated the two germline ends. This CDR3 is 14 amino acids long. The CDR3 here is CASSYQAGGGGYTF. CDR3 in DNA: TGTGCCAGCAGTTACCAGGCGGGAGGTGGGGGCTACACCTTC.

V usage is TRBV18 and J usage is TRBJ2-5; weak D call: TRBD1 (6 bases). With 3 bases removed from V and 5 bases from J, the gap between germline ends came to 13 bases. Germline V CDR1 and CDR2: KGHSH, LQKENI. CDR3 length equals 14 residues. Here the CDR3 reads CASSPDSARETQYF. CDR3 sequence (DNA): TGTGCCAGCTCACCGGACAGTGCCAGGGAGACCCAGTACTTC.

This clonotype was observed at least ten times. J is TRBJ2-1 and V is TRBV5-4; 14 bases fit TRBD2. The CDR3 runs to 16 residues. Germline CDR1 is SGHNT and CDR2 is YYREEE (reference sequence). J was trimmed by 5 bases and V by 7 bases; bases with no gene match: 8. The CDR3 nucleotides are TGTGCCAGCGAAAGGACTAGCGGGGGGCCAAACAATGAGCAGTTCTTC. Translated: CASERTSGGPNNEQFF.

This clonotype was recorded a few times. The chain combines TRBV20-1 with TRBJ2-2, with 8 bases matching TRBD1. The germline V gene has CDR1 DFQATT and CDR2 SNEGSKA (reference sequence). V shed 6 bases and J 5 bases; nucleotides not matched to a gene: 8. CDR3 length: 14 residues. CDR3 in DNA: TGCAGTGCCAGCAACCGGGACAGGACCGGGGAGCTGTTTTTT. Protein: CSASNRDRTGELFF.